This entry concerns a single T cell receptor (beta chain). Its target is not known. The sample holds other DNA sequences that translate to the same CDR3. TCRdb's copy holds only in-frame clones and misses some; the assay was immunoSEQ multiplex PCR. The sample yields 1,500,000 or so clones, 98% to 99% seen once. The data stem from a study of shared clonotypes between healthy human individuals. Across the study: CD4 naive and memory got three plates each, CD8 naive two, CD8 memory one.

Points from the study as a whole: Shared across a few donors were roughly 5% of the naive CD4 clonotypes. Only blood samples were collected, and tissue repertoires likely differ. Non-shared clonotypes had lower generation probabilities than clonotypes shared by all four sorted-subset donors.

V was shortened by 3 bases and J by 2 bases, with 7 bases between the two germline ends. Germline-derived CDR1 and CDR2 are GTSNPN and SVGIG (reference sequence). The CDR3 runs 12 residues. The sequencing input was naive CD4+ T cells sorted from blood. Stated subset: CD45RA+ positively selected. The chain has TRBV30 and TRBJ1-2; D is undetermined. This TCR came from a man between 25 and 39 years old in good health. CDR3 bases: TGTGCCTGGAGCCGGGGAAACTATGGCTACACCTTC. Its translation is CAWSRGNYGYTF. Together with reference TRBV30 and TRBJ1-2, the CDR3 gives the full variable domain: SQTIHQWPATLVQPVGSPLSLECTVEGTSNPNLYWYRQAAGRGLQLLFYSVGIGQISSEVPQNLSASRPQDRQFILSSKKLLLSDSGFYLCAWSRGNYGYTFGSGTRLTVV.